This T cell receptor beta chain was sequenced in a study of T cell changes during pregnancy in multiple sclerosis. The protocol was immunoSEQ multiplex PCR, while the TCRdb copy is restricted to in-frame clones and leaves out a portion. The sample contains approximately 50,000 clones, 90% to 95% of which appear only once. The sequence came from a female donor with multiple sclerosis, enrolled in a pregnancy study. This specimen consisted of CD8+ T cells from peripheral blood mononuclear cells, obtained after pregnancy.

The DNA for the CDR3 is TGTGCCAGCAGTGACAGGGCGGACATTCAGTACTTC. This sequence encodes CASSDRADIQYF. The rearrangement uses TRBV25-1 and TRBJ2-4; the D gene is possibly TRBD1 (5 bases). The V gene lost 3 bases and the J gene lost 8 bases, with 8 bases spanning the gap. CDR1 is MGHDK and CDR2 is SYGVNS in the germline V gene. The CDR3 spans 12 residues.